These 19 T cell receptor beta chains were sequenced from one sample in a study of monozygotic twins with inflammatory bowel disease (dated by TCRdb to the late 2010s). The library came from 5' RACE. The sample was run on an Illumina HiSeq 2500. With the reads reprocessed by TCRdb, a single entry stands for each CDR3 protein sequence and no DNA is reported. The sample's table lists a count of approximately 85,000 distinct CDR3 sequences. Less than 8% of the sample rests with the top ten. The sample comprised blood. These TCRs come from a human donor with ulcerative colitis or Crohn's disease, or a healthy co-twin of an affected twin (not recorded which).

CDR3 loop: CASRERGNTEAFF. The chain links TRBV19 to TRBJ1-1; TCRdb outputs TRBD1, but without DNA this stays unchecked. CDR1 is LNHDA, CDR2 SQIVND, per germline (reference sequence). The CDR3 contains 13 residues. Full variable domain (outside the CDR3, taken from reference TRBV19 and TRBJ1-1): DGGITQSPKYLFRKEGQNVTLSCEQNLNHDAMYWYRQDPGQGLRLIYYSQIVNDFQKGDIAEGYSVSREKKESFPLTVTSAQKNPTAFYLCASRERGNTEAFFGQGTRLTVV.

The rearrangement joins TRBV14 to TRBJ1-2; TCRdb proposes TRBD1, but this gene call is untestable without DNA. CDR3 length: 13 residues. Per germline, CDR1 SGHDN and CDR2 FVKESK. CDR3 sequence: CASSRDKNYGYTF. Supplemented by reference TRBV14 and TRBJ1-2, the full variable domain reads EAGVTQFPSHSVIEKGQTVTLRCDPISGHDNLYWYRRVMGKEIKFLLHFVKESKQDESGMPNNRFLAERTGGTYSTLKVQPAELEDSGVYFCASSRDKNYGYTFGSGTRLTVV.

The rearrangement uses TRBV12-3 or TRBV12-4 and TRBJ1-1; with no DNA, the TCRdb D assignment of TRBD1 cannot be verified. The CDR3 loop spans 14 amino acids. CDR3 protein: CASSRRGVDTEAFF.

The chain links TRBV6-1 to TRBJ1-1. Germline CDR1 MNHNS, CDR2 SASEGT. The CDR3 covers 16 residues. The CDR3 is CASSRGAQRGNTEAFF.

The J gene is TRBJ2-1, the V gene TRBV5-1; TCRdb proposes TRBD1, but this gene call is untestable without DNA. This CDR3 comprises 15 residues. Germline assignment: CDR1 SGHRS and CDR2 YFSETQ. The CDR3 spells CASSPGVLLPNEQFF.

This chain uses TRBV20-1 with TRBJ2-1; the D gene TCRdb calls, TRBD1, cannot be checked with no DNA. Germline V gene lookup returns CDR1 DFQATT and CDR2 SNEGSKA (reference sequence). The CDR3 covers 13 residues. The CDR3 sequence: CSARAEGGNEQFF.

The chain combines TRBV14 with TRBJ2-5; TCRdb picks TRBD1, but there is no DNA to check that call. CDR3 length: 15 residues. The germline CDR1 and CDR2 sequences are SGHDN and FVKESK. The chain's CDR3 is CASSDGHPLAETQYF.

This rearrangement joins TRBV12-3 or TRBV12-4 to TRBJ1-5; the D gene TCRdb calls, TRBD1, cannot be checked with no DNA. CDR3 length: 14 residues. The CDR3 here is CASSSDRVGQPQHF.

The gene calls are TRBV28 and TRBJ1-2; the TCRdb call, TRBD1, lacks DNA for checking. The CDR3 has 13 residues. Germline assignment: CDR1 MDHEN and CDR2 SYDVKM. The CDR3 is CASSPTGFYGYTF.

This chain links TRBV11-2 with TRBJ1-5. Germline V gene lookup returns CDR1 SGHAT and CDR2 FQNNGV. The CDR3 is 16 amino acids. CDR3 region: CASSLATGHSNQPQHF.

The rearrangement uses TRBV5-4 and TRBJ2-7; TCRdb's assignment of TRBD1 cannot be checked, as there is no DNA. The CDR3 totals 14 residues. Germline CDR1 reads SGHNT; CDR2 reads YYREEE (reference sequence). The CDR3 sequence: CASSLVGASYEQYF.

The rearrangement uses TRBV20-1 and TRBJ1-5; no DNA is available, so the TRBD1 call from TCRdb remains unchecked. Per the germline V gene, CDR1 is DFQATT and CDR2 is SNEGSKA (reference sequence). This CDR3 region has 13 residues. The CDR3 loop reads CSAAQGSYQPQHF.

CDR3 region: CAISESTGRDYGYTF. The chain recombines TRBV10-3 with TRBJ1-2; the TRBD1 assignment by TCRdb is unverifiable without DNA. The CDR3 sequence is 15 residues long. Germline-derived CDR1 and CDR2 are ENHRY and SYGVKD.

CDR3 sequence reads: CASSPRVGYTDTQYF. The chain is built from TRBV18 and TRBJ2-3. The germline CDR1 and CDR2 sequences are KGHSH and LQKENI. The CDR3 runs 15 residues. The full variable domain, completed using reference TRBV18 and TRBJ2-3, is NAGVMQNPRHLVRRRGQEARLRCSPMKGHSHVYWYRQLPEEGLKFMVYLQKENIIDESGMPKERFSAEFPKEGPSILRIQQVVRGDSAAYFCASSPRVGYTDTQYFGPGTRLTVL.

This chain joins TRBV19 and TRBJ1-5; TCRdb selects TRBD1, and the lack of DNA leaves this call unchecked. CDR1 is LNHDA, CDR2 SQIVND, per germline (reference sequence). This CDR3 contains 15 residues. The CDR3 here is CASSIIPTGRQPQHF.

V is TRBV5-4 and J is TRBJ2-7; the D call from TCRdb, TRBD1, cannot be confirmed without DNA. The germline V gene encodes CDR1 SGHNT and CDR2 YYREEE (reference sequence). This CDR3 is built from 16 residues. The CDR3 spells CASSSAGTRTIAEQYF.

J is TRBJ2-2 and V is TRBV13. The CDR3 is 15 residues long. Germline CDR1 reads PRHDT; CDR2 reads FYEKMQ (reference sequence). The CDR3: CASSGRVPDTGELFF.

This chain links TRBV5-1 with TRBJ2-1; no DNA is available, so the TRBD1 call from TCRdb remains unchecked. CDR1 is SGHRS and CDR2 is YFSETQ in the germline V gene. The CDR3 has 15 residues. The CDR3 spells CASSSGQGEVNEQFF.

V usage is TRBV20-1 and J usage is TRBJ1-1; TCRdb calls TRBD1, which cannot be checked without DNA. Germline V CDR1 and CDR2: DFQATT, SNEGSKA (reference sequence). There are 15 residues in the CDR3. This chain's CDR3 is CSARDAGQRNTEAFF.